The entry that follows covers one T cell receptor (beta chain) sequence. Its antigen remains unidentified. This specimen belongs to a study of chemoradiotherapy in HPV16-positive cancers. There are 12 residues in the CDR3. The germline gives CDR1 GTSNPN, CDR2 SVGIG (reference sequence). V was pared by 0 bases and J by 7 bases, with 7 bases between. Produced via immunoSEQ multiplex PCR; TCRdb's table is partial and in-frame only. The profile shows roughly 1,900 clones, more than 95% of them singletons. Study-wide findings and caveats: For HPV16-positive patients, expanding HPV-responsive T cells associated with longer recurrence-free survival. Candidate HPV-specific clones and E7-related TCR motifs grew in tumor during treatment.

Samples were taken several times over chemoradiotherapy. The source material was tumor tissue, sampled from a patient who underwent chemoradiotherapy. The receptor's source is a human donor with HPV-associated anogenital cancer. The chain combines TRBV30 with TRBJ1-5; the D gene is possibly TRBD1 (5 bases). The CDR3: CAWSVTAQPQHF. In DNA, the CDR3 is TGTGCCTGGAGTGTGACAGCCCAGCCCCAGCATTTT. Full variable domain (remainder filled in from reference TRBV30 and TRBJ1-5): SQTIHQWPATLVQPVGSPLSLECTVEGTSNPNLYWYRQAAGRGLQLLFYSVGIGQISSEVPQNLSASRPQDRQFILSSKKLLLSDSGFYLCAWSVTAQPQHFGDGTRLSIL.